This is a list of T cell receptor beta chains from one sample in a study of CD8+CD57+ T cells in acquired aplastic anemia. TCRdb recomputed calls from the reads with MiXCR, one row per CDR3 protein. The sample holds hundreds of thousands of distinct CDR3 sequences; roughly 64% are singletons and the top ten take under 5%. Sequencing was performed on sorted CD4+, CD8+, or CD8+CD57+ T cells (not recorded which) from PBMCs. All receptors come from a human donor in good health, serving as a control. CDR3s include the opening cysteine and the closing phenylalanine or tryptophan. The D gene is left open where the match is weak. Clone size is given for some rows only: seen once, a few or many times, or a class if the clone is expanded.

abundance | d_gene | j_gene | v_gene | CDR3nt | CDR3aa
- | - | TRBJ2-2 | TRBV7-2 | TGTGCCAGCAGCTTAGCCCCGCGACTAGTAACCGGGGTGCTGTTTTTT | CASSLAPRLVTGVLFF
- | - | TRBJ1-1 | TRBV4-2 | TGTGCCAGCAGCCAACGTGGGGGGGGCTGGGACACTGAAGCTTTCTTT | CASSQRGGGWDTEAFF
- | - | TRBJ2-3 | TRBV20-1 | TGCAGTGCTAGCGGCAGGGGCGAAAAACCAGATACGCAGTATTTT | CSASGRGEKPDTQYF
- | - | TRBJ2-1 | TRBV9 | TGTGCCACCAGCTACCACGGGGAACTGGCCTACGAGCAGTTCTTC | CATSYHGELAYEQFF
- | - | TRBJ1-1 | TRBV15 | TGCAGCCCCACCGGAGAAATAGGCACTGAAGCTTTCTTT | CSPTGEIGTEAFF
- | TRBD1 | TRBJ2-7 | TRBV20-1 | TGCAGTGCCCCGGGACAGGGGGCCCACGAGCAGTACTTC | CSAPGQGAHEQYF
- | - | TRBJ1-4 | TRBV5-1 | TGCGCCAGCAGCTTGGAGGCAGGGAATGAAAAACTGTTTTTT | CASSLEAGNEKLFF
- | - | TRBJ1-5 | TRBV20-1 | TGCAGTGCTAGAGGCAGCGCCGAGGGGGTCCATTTT | CSARGSAEGVHF
- | - | TRBJ1-1 | TRBV5-1 | TGCGCCAGCAGCTTGGAGGGCACAGGCGGAGGAAACACTGAAGCTTTCTTT | CASSLEGTGGGNTEAFF
- | - | TRBJ1-1 | TRBV20-1 | TGCAGTGCTAGTCTAACGGGCCTAAACACTGAAGCTTTCTTT | CSASLTGLNTEAFF
- | TRBD2 | TRBJ2-1 | TRBV11-1 | TGTGCCAGCAGTCAGGCGGCTAGCGGGGGTCCCTACAATGAGCAGTTCTTC | CASSQAASGGPYNEQFF
many | - | TRBJ2-7 | TRBV6-5 | TGTGCCAGCAGTCGACCTCCGACAGGTGGGACCTACGAGCAGTACTTC | CASSRPPTGGTYEQYF
- | - | TRBJ1-6 | TRBV7-9 | TGTGCCAGCAGTGAATGGAGCCTTCTGGGATCCCACCTCCACTTT | CASSEWSLLGSHLHF
- | - | TRBJ1-5 | TRBV12-3/TRBV12-4 | TGTGCCAGCAGTTTAAGTGGAGACGGTGGGAAGCATTTT | CASSLSGDGGKHF
- | - | TRBJ1-2 | TRBV7-8 | TGTGCCAGCAGCTCACCGGGGATTGCATATGGCTACACCTTC | CASSSPGIAYGYTF
- | - | TRBJ2-7 | TRBV7-2 | TGTGCCAGCAGTACCCCCAGGGCTGCAATCAACGAGCCGTACTTC | CASSTPRAAINEPYF
- | - | TRBJ1-5 | TRBV5-1 | TGTGCCAGCAGCACGAGACGGAACCATCAGCCCCAGCATTTT | CASSTRRNHQPQHF
once | - | TRBJ1-6 | TRBV11-2 | TGTGCCAGCAGCCCGGGAGCGGGGGATTCACCCCTCCACTTT | CASSPGAGDSPLHF
few | TRBD2 | TRBJ2-1 | TRBV19 | TGTGCCAGTAGTACCCACCAGCGGGAAGGCAATGAGCAGTTCTTC | CASSTHQREGNEQFF
- | TRBD1 | TRBJ2-7 | TRBV7-3 | TGTGCCAGCAGTGCGGAACAGGGGTACCTCGACGTGCAGTACTTC | CASSAEQGYLDVQYF
- | - | TRBJ1-2 | TRBV11-3 | TGTGCCAGCAGCTTGGCGGTAGACTATCCCCACAACTTC | CASSLAVDYPHNF
many | TRBD2 | TRBJ2-3 | TRBV6-1 | TGTGCCAGCAGTGAAGCGCTTGCTAGCGGGGGCACAGATACGCAGTATTTT | CASSEALASGGTDTQYF
- | - | TRBJ2-7 | TRBV7-2 | TGTGCCAGCAGATCGGACCCAAGGAACCGTCAGCAGTTC | CASRSDPRNRQQF
- | - | TRBJ2-7 | TRBV7-2 | TGTGCCAGCAGCTCCTCGGCCGTTGAATTCTCCGAGCAGTACTTC | CASSSSAVEFSEQYF
- | TRBD1 | TRBJ1-2 | TRBV12-3/TRBV12-4 | TGTGCCAGCAGTTTCCTCCGGGACAGCATCTATGGCTACACCTTC | CASSFLRDSIYGYTF
- | TRBD2 | TRBJ2-2 | TRBV12-3/TRBV12-4 | TGTGCCTGCAGTCCGGGACTACTACCCGGGGAGCTGTTTTTT | CACSPGLLPGELFF
many | TRBD1 | TRBJ1-2 | TRBV25-1 | TGTGCCAGCAGTGAAATGGGGGCGGACAGGGGGAACTATGGCTACACCTTC | CASSEMGADRGNYGYTF
- | - | TRBJ1-1 | TRBV2 | TGTGCCAGCAGCGGGGGGGGGGGGTTGAACACTGAAGCTTTCTTT | CASSGGGGLNTEAFF
- | - | TRBJ1-3 | TRBV11-2 | TGTGCCAGCAGCTTACGACTCGGGGCTAGCGGAAACACCATATATTTT | CASSLRLGASGNTIYF
- | - | TRBJ1-6 | TRBV7-7 | TGTGCCACCAGTGACGGGGGACGGGAGACCCAGTACTTCCACTTT | CATSDGGRETQYFHF
once | TRBD2 | TRBJ2-7 | TRBV11-3 | TGTGCCAGCAGCTCCGGGAGGGTTACCGAGCAGTACTTC | CASSSGRVTEQYF
- | - | TRBJ2-2 | TRBV20-1 | TGCAGTGCTAGGGGGGCGTCGGGGGAGCAGCTGTTTTTT | CSARGASGEQLFF
once | - | TRBJ2-6 | TRBV9 | TGTGCCAGCAGCGTAGGGACAGATCTCTCTGGGGCCAACGTCCTGACTTTC | CASSVGTDLSGANVLTF
few | - | TRBJ1-1 | TRBV9 | TGTGCCAGCAGCGTGGGGGACACTGAAGCTTTCTTT | CASSVGDTEAFF
many | - | TRBJ1-4 | TRBV29-1 | TGCAGCGCCGGGACTTACAATGAAAAACTGTTTTTT | CSAGTYNEKLFF
many | TRBD1 | TRBJ1-2 | TRBV11-1 | TGTGCCAGCAGCTCCCGGACAGGGGGAGAGTGGGGCTACACCTTC | CASSSRTGGEWGYTF
few | - | TRBJ2-5 | TRBV14 | TGTGCCAGCAACGCAGGGGTCGAGACCCAGTACTTC | CASNAGVETQYF
many | TRBD1 | TRBJ1-4 | TRBV6-6 | TGTGCCAGCAGAGACAGGGAAGGGGAAAAACTGTTTTTT | CASRDREGEKLFF
- | - | TRBJ1-6 | TRBV9 | TGTGCCAGCAGCAGGACTAGCGGCCAAGTCACAGATATCCACTTT | CASSRTSGQVTDIHF
many | TRBD1 | TRBJ1-1 | TRBV5-1 | TGCGCCAGCAGCTTGGCTTCAGGGACAGGGGTCACTGAAGCTTTCTTT | CASSLASGTGVTEAFF
- | TRBD1 | TRBJ2-3 | TRBV12-3/TRBV12-4 | TGTGCCAGCAGAGACAGGGAAGCAGATACGCAGTATTTT | CASRDREADTQYF
many | TRBD2 | TRBJ2-1 | TRBV14 | TGTGCCAGCAGCCAAGATTCAGGCACACTAGCGGGGCTCTCCTACAATGAGCAGTTCTTC | CASSQDSGTLAGLSYNEQFF
- | TRBD1 | TRBJ2-2 | TRBV12-3/TRBV12-4 | TGTGCCACCAATTCCAGGACAGGGAACACCGGGGAGCTGTTTTTT | CATNSRTGNTGELFF
many | TRBD1 | TRBJ2-3 | TRBV19 | TGTGCCAGTAGTAGGCAAGGGGGCCGTGGCACAGATACGCAGTATTTT | CASSRQGGRGTDTQYF
- | - | TRBJ2-5 | TRBV20-1 | TGCAGTACGTGTGGCAGTCAAACGGCCCAGTACTTC | CSTCGSQTAQYF
- | - | TRBJ2-2 | TRBV7-6 | TGTGCCAGCAGCGCAGACCTACGGACCGGGGAGCTGTTTTTT | CASSADLRTGELFF
- | - | TRBJ1-1 | TRBV12-1 | TGTGCCAGCCCTCTTATACGGACAGGGCCTGAAGCTTTCTTT | CASPLIRTGPEAFF
- | - | TRBJ2-5 | TRBV7-2 | TGTGCCAGCAGCGAGACTGGTACCTTTATTACCCAGTACTTC | CASSETGTFITQYF
- | - | TRBJ1-2 | TRBV7-9 | TGTGCCAGCAGCTTAGTCAGTGGTGGGGACTATGGCTACACCTTC | CASSLVSGGDYGYTF
- | - | TRBJ1-5 | TRBV7-2 | TGTGCCAGCAGCTTAGAACAGGGATATCAGCCCCAGCATTTT | CASSLEQGYQPQHF
- | TRBD1 | TRBJ2-7 | TRBV10-3 | TGTGCCATCAGTGAGGCCGACAGGGTTGAGGCGCAGTACTTC | CAISEADRVEAQYF
few | TRBD1 | TRBJ2-5 | TRBV7-2 | TGTGCCAGCAGCTTAGGGCAGGGGGCTTACGAGCAGTTC | CASSLGQGAYEQF
- | - | TRBJ2-3 | TRBV12-3/TRBV12-4 | TGTGCCGGCAGTTGGGCCCAGGGGACGATCCCCAATGCGCAGTATTTT | CAGSWAQGTIPNAQYF
once | - | TRBJ2-7 | TRBV7-2 | TGTGCCAGCAGCTTAACTGCATACACAGAAGCTTTGTTTTTC | CASSLTAYTEALFF
- | - | TRBJ1-2 | TRBV14 | TGTGCCAGCAGCCAAGTCGGGGGCTGGGGTAACTATGGCTACACCTTC | CASSQVGGWGNYGYTF